This entry concerns a single TCR beta chain. Its antigen is unknown. Assay used: immunoSEQ multiplex PCR; TCRdb lists only in-frame clones, some missing. The data show more than 35,000 clones, with almost 85% seen just once and roughly 2% held by the top ten. This entry comes from a study of vaccination effects on CD4 cells after COVID-19. Study details: Samples gathered post-vaccine arrived a median of 72 days past the second dose.

Study-level findings and limits: The study found that only 1 of 255 vaccine-induced clones from healthy vaccinees cross-reacted with common cold coronaviruses. There was marked clonal contraction among infection- and vaccine-induced clones late after vaccination.

ViraFEST expansion of antigen-specific CD4+ T cells with viral peptide pools preceded sequencing. Once cultured for nine to ten days, the cells underwent separation to obtain CD4+ T cells. Either the BNT162b2 or mRNA-1273 vaccine was given to participants in two doses. Nucleocapsid antibodies were negative in the vaccine recipients, who had never had SARS-CoV-2 infection. The V gene's germline CDR1 is SNHLY and CDR2 FYNNEI. Trimming stripped 8 bases from V and 4 bases from J, with 11 bases between. This CDR3 region has 12 residues. This sequence was found in a human donor who received a COVID-19 vaccine. Some clones in this sample may be carry-over from other donors' samples. Sequenced here: CD4+ T cells from PBMCs cultured with HCoV-NL63 spike peptides, sampled after COVID-19 vaccination. V is TRBV2 and J is TRBJ1-1, with D possibly matching TRBD1 (5 bases). The CDR3 DNA is TGTGCCAGCCCCGGGGGGGTCACTGAAGCTTTCTTT. Its translation is CASPGGVTEAFF.